This T cell receptor beta chain was recorded in a study of identical twins. A universal primer site was incorporated via template switching, and the cDNA contained unique molecular identifiers. TCRdb processed the 5' RACE reads anew with MiXCR; each CDR3 protein has one entry. Of hundreds of thousands of distinct CDR3 sequences in the sample, about 7.3% are singletons; the top ten hold roughly 3.7%. The CDR3 runs to 18 residues. Between the trimmed V and J ends, which lost 4 bases and 7 bases, there was a span of 27 bases. In germline, CDR1 is SGHDT, CDR2 YYEEEE. This clonotype was recorded many times. These sequences were also reported in another study, on yellow fever vaccine responses in identical twins.

The specimen was memory (CD45RO+) T cells sorted from blood. This receptor was obtained from a woman aged 18-29 years in good health. The chain has TRBV5-6 and TRBJ2-1, with TRBD2 as a possible D gene (6 bases). The CDR3 DNA is TGTGCCAGCAGCCCTCTTCCGACTAGGAGAGGATTGGAGAATGAGCAGTTCTTC. Translating it yields CASSPLPTRRGLENEQFF. Full variable domain (remainder filled in from reference TRBV5-6 and TRBJ2-1): DAGVTQSPTHLIKTRGQQVTLRCSPKSGHDTVSWYQQALGQGPQFIFQYYEEEERQRGNFPDRFSGHQFPNYSSELNVNALLLGDSALYLCASSPLPTRRGLENEQFFGPGTRLTVL.